Following are 8 T cell receptor beta chains from one sample sequenced in a study of CD8+ T cells in alopecia areata. On the basis of CD4, CD8alpha, NKG2D, NKG2ACE and other markers, pooled cutaneous lymph node cells were sorted. Once RNA had been extracted, it was reverse transcribed into cDNA to act as the sequencing template. Sequenced by immunoSEQ multiplex PCR; TCRdb stores in-frame clones only, minus some. The sample holds about 300,000 clones, and no clone turns up only once. Sequenced sample: CD4+ T cells sorted from a lymph node. The receptor set was obtained from a C3H/HeJ mouse with alopecia areata. For this mouse line, the MHC haplotype is H2-k.

Points on this clone: Genes and germline are mouse. The read finishes 4 residues shy of the CDR3 end, and the germline J gene is used to complete it. This chain uses TRBV5 with TRBJ2-3; TRBD1 might be the D (6 bases). Germline V gives CDR1 LGHNA, CDR2 YNLKQL (reference sequence). V was cut by 3 bases and J by 0 bases, with 7 bases left in between. The CDR3 runs 14 residues. This CDR3 reads CASSHTGSAETLYF. Partial CDR3 DNA: TGTGCCAGCAGCCACACAGGGAGTGCAGAA.

This clone was observed a handful of times. These gene names are mouse names. The sequenced fragment ends 4 residues before the CDR3 boundary, so the rest is inferred from the germline J gene. This sequence joins TRBV19 and TRBJ2-7; 8 bases are shared with TRBD1. CDR3 length: 15 residues. Germline V gives CDR1 FNHDT, CDR2 SITEND (reference sequence). The ends lost 5 bases at V and 1 base at J; junction bases unmatched: 8. The CDR3 bases that were read are TGTGCCAGCAGAACTCAGGGGGCGAGTTCCTAT. Translated: CASRTQGASSY. The complete CDR3 sequence is CASRTQGASSYEQYF.

On this clone: A read error may explain this, as a much larger clone is one base away. Germline and genes: mouse. The CDR3 end lies 4 residues beyond the end of the read and is filled in from the germline J gene. In the same sample, other DNA sequences code for this CDR3. This chain links TRBV13-3 with TRBJ2-4; D is undetermined. This CDR3 has 12 amino acids. V was cut by 4 bases and J by 0 bases, with 3 bases left in between. Germline V gives CDR1 NNHDY, CDR2 SYVADS. CDR3 region: CASSPSQNTLYF. The part of the CDR3 DNA that was read is TGTGCCAGCAGTCCTAGTCAAAAC.

Note on this clone: Gene names denote mouse genes. The read gets to within 4 residues of the CDR3 end, and the germline J gene fills in the rest. The V gene is TRBV19, the J gene TRBJ2-7; 13 nucleotides line up with TRBD2. Germline-derived CDR1 and CDR2 are FNHDT and SITEND (reference sequence). The CDR3 totals 15 residues. CDR3 DNA, as far as it was read: TGTGCCAGCACCACCTCCGGGACTGGGGGGGAT. It encodes CASTTSGTGGD. The full CDR3 is CASTTSGTGGDEQYF.

This clone has a handful of counts. Mouse names are used for the genes. The read terminates 4 residues ahead of where the CDR3 ends, so the germline J gene completes it. V and J are TRBV5 and TRBJ2-5; TRBD1 agrees at 8 bases. CDR3 size: 15 residues. CDR1 LGHNA and CDR2 YNLKQL come from the germline V gene (reference sequence). The V and J ends lost 1 base and 1 base, in that order; junction bases with no gene match: 1. The CDR3 loop reads CASSQAGGYQDTQYF. CDR3 DNA (partial): TGTGCCAGCAGCCAAGCAGGGGGCTACCAAGAC.

As to this clone: Mouse germline and gene names are used. Other DNA variants within this sample encode the same CDR3. The sequenced part of the CDR3 DNA is TGCACCTGCAGTCCCGGGACTGGGGAT. The encoded protein is CTCSPGTGD. The CDR3, in full, reads CTCSPGTGDEQYF. The V call is TRBV1, the J call TRBJ2-7; 10 bases align to TRBD2. The read terminates 4 residues before the CDR3 end, so the remaining end is supplied by the germline J gene. Germline CDR1 and CDR2: NSQYPW and LRSPGD (reference sequence). There are 13 residues in the CDR3.

Concerning this clone itself: Genes here carry mouse names. CDR3 region: CASSDTGTPQDTQYF. Incomplete CDR3 DNA: TGTGCCAGCAGTGATACCGGGACACCTCAAGAC. The chain combines TRBV13-3 with TRBJ2-5; D possibly corresponds to TRBD1 (6 bases). Sequencing ends 4 residues short of the CDR3 end; the germline J gene provides the rest. CDR3 length: 15 residues. V lost 1 base to trimming and J lost 3 bases, with 12 bases between them. Looked up from germline, CDR1 is NNHDY and CDR2 is SYVADS.

As regards this clone: Here the gene names and germline are mouse. The DNA ends 4 residues before the CDR3 does, and the rest of the CDR3 is filled in from the germline J gene. J is TRBJ2-4 and V is TRBV13-1; 11 bases map to TRBD2. CDR1 NSHNY and CDR2 SYGAGN come from the germline V gene. The CDR3 totals 16 residues. The CDR3 bases that were read are TGTGCCAGCAGGAGCCCGGGACTGGGGGCGAAAAAC. Translation: CASRSPGLGAKN. The full-length CDR3 reads as CASRSPGLGAKNTLYF.